Listed below are T cell receptor beta chains from one sample, sequenced in a study of OX40 agonist ivuxolimab in advanced cancers. The data were produced by immunoSEQ multiplex PCR, yet TCRdb's version contains in-frame clones alone and is incomplete. This sample carries about 34,000 clones, roughly 80% of them seen once, and the ten largest clones take 20% to 25%. This specimen consisted of CD4+ or CD8+ T cells sorted from blood, obtained in a trial of the OX40 agonist ivuxolimab. All receptors derive from an adult with an advanced solid tumor such as melanoma, head and neck, liver or kidney cancer. Both conserved end residues are part of each CDR3. The order of the fields is D gene, V gene, J gene, clone size, CDR3 DNA, CDR3 protein. D genes are given only for firm matches. For some rows the clone size is stated as once, few or many, or as a class when expanded; others skip it.

NA,TRBV30,TRBJ2-5,NA,TGTGCCTGGAGTGAGGGGGGCAGGGAGACCCAGTACTTC,CAWSEGGRETQYF
TRBD1,TRBV7-9,TRBJ2-4,once,TGTGCCAGCAGCTTAGTGGGGGACAGTCCCATAGGCATTCAGTACTTC,CASSLVGDSPIGIQYF
NA,TRBV7-9,TRBJ2-5,NA,TGTGCCAGCAGCTCTTACTCGTACCAAGAGACCCAGTACTTC,CASSSYSYQETQYF
NA,TRBV5-6,TRBJ2-7,NA,TGTGCCAGCAGCTTGGGAGGTTCCGAGCAGTACTTC,CASSLGGSEQYF
TRBD1,TRBV5-6,TRBJ2-7,NA,TGTGCCAGCAGCGAGGGGACAGGGTCCCACGAGCAGTACTTC,CASSEGTGSHEQYF
TRBD1,TRBV27,TRBJ1-2,once,TGTGCCAGCAGTTGGGACAGGGGCGCGGGTGGCTACACCTTC,CASSWDRGAGGYTF
TRBD1,TRBV28,TRBJ1-5,NA,TGTGCCAGCAACCCGGGACAGGGTCCCTATCAGCCCCAGCATTTT,CASNPGQGPYQPQHF
NA,TRBV14,TRBJ1-1,NA,TGTGCCAGCAGCCAGGGGGGATTAGCTTTCTTT,CASSQGGLAFF
NA,TRBV7-6,TRBJ2-1,NA,TGTGCCAGCAGCTTAGAAGTGCGGGGGCTCTCCTACAATGAGCAGTTCTTC,CASSLEVRGLSYNEQFF
TRBD2,TRBV19,TRBJ2-3,NA,TGTGCCAGTAGTGTTACCGGGACTAGCGGGAGTTGGGATACGCAGTATTTT,CASSVTGTSGSWDTQYF
NA,TRBV7-8,TRBJ2-1,NA,TGTGCCAGCAGCTTAGCCGGGGGCGCAAACAATGAGCAGTTCTTC,CASSLAGGANNEQFF
TRBD1,TRBV9,TRBJ1-2,NA,TGTGCCAGCAGCGTAGATGGGGGACAGGGGGCTCCTGGCTACACCTTC,CASSVDGGQGAPGYTF
NA,TRBV29-1,TRBJ1-2,NA,TGCAGCGTTGAAGATCTGGTAAAGGTTTACTTC,CSVEDLVKVYF
NA,TRBV19,TRBJ1-5,NA,TGTGCCAGTAGTTACAGGGTCGGTCAGCCCCAGCATTTT,CASSYRVGQPQHF
TRBD1,TRBV2,TRBJ2-7,NA,TGTGCCAGCCGTACCGGGACAGGGAAAATGTACGAGCAGTACTTC,CASRTGTGKMYEQYF
NA,TRBV29-1,TRBJ2-1,NA,TGCAGCGTTACCAGGGGAAGGAGTGAGCAGTTCTTC,CSVTRGRSEQFF
TRBD1,TRBV6-5,TRBJ1-1,NA,TGTGCCAGCAGCTGGACAGGGGGCACTGAAGCTTTCTTT,CASSWTGGTEAFF
NA,TRBV11-2,TRBJ1-6,NA,TGTGCCAGCAGCTTAGATAAACGGATATTTAATTCACCCCTCCACTTT,CASSLDKRIFNSPLHF
TRBD2,TRBV6-4,TRBJ2-7,once,TGTGCCAGCAGTGGACCAGGCGGGGGTCCCTACGAGCAGTACTTC,CASSGPGGGPYEQYF
TRBD1,TRBV4-3,TRBJ2-1,medium-sized,TGCGCCAGCAGCCAAGGACAGGGGGAATACAATGAGCAGTTCTTC,CASSQGQGEYNEQFF
NA,TRBV6-5,TRBJ1-2,NA,TGTGCCAGCAGTTACTCTCCCCCCTATGGCTACACCTTC,CASSYSPPYGYTF
NA,TRBV10-2,TRBJ2-7,once,TGCGCCAGCAGAGTCCAGGGCTACGAGCAGTACTTC,CASRVQGYEQYF
NA,TRBV9,TRBJ1-1,NA,TGTGCCAGCAGCGCAGGCGGCGGGACTGAAGCTTTCTTT,CASSAGGGTEAFF